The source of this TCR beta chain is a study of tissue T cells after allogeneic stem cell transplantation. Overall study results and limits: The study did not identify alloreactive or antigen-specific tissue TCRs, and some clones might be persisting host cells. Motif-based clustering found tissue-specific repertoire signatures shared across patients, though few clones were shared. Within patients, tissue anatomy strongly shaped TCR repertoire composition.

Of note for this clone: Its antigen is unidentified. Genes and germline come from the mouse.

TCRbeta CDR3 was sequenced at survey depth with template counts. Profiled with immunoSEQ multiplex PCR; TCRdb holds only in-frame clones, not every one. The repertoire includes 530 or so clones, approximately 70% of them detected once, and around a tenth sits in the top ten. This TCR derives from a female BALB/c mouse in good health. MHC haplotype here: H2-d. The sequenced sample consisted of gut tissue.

This chain's CDR3 is CASSQDWGVGEQYF. The part of the CDR3 DNA that was read is TGTGCCAGCAGCCAGGACTGGGGGGTCGGGGAACAGTAC. This chain uses TRBV5 with TRBJ2-7; 11 bases are a match to TRBD2. The read ends 1 residue early relative to the CDR3; the germline J gene fills the gap. Germline CDR1 is LGHNA and CDR2 is YNLKQL (reference sequence). The CDR3 is 14 residues long. Losses at the gene ends were 3 bases for V and 7 bases for J; bases not matched to a gene: 5.